The sequence of this TCR beta chain was determined in a study of T cell changes during pregnancy in multiple sclerosis. V was cut by 0 bases and J by 3 bases, with 12 bases left in between. The length of the CDR3 is 16 residues. CDR1 and CDR2 (germline): SGHTA, FQGNSA. Some clones are missing from TCRdb's copy, which holds only in-frame ones; the method was immunoSEQ multiplex PCR. Counted here are roughly 40,000 clones, 75% to 95% occurring once; the ten biggest clones make up more than 0.4%. The sequence came from a female donor with multiple sclerosis, enrolled in a pregnancy study. The starting material was CD4+ T cells from peripheral blood mononuclear cells, obtained in the third trimester of pregnancy. The J gene is TRBJ1-3, the V gene TRBV7-2; possibly TRBD1 for D (5 bases). This chain's CDR3 is CASSLASGGGGNTIYF. CDR3 DNA: TGTGCCAGCAGCTTAGCCTCCGGGGGGGGTGGAAACACCATATATTTT.